The entry that follows covers one TCR beta chain sequence. Antigen specificity is unknown. These data are taken from a study of yellow fever vaccine responses in identical twins. Broader study findings: Twins showed a vaccine T cell response that reportedly seemed partly convergent, partly personalized.

From the RT-PCR reads, TCRdb called clonotypes with MiXCR, one entry per CDR3 protein. The sample yields some 14,000 distinct CDR3 sequences, roughly 84% seen once. CDR3 length: 15 residues. Looked up from germline, CDR1 is SGDLS and CDR2 is YYNGEE. V gave up 1 base and J gave up 4 bases; unmatched junction bases: 2. Sequences were derived from T cells from blood (PBMCs), unsorted or a sorted subset (not recorded which), sampled before or after yellow fever vaccination (not recorded which). The source is a woman aged 18-29 years who received the yellow fever vaccine. This chain uses TRBV9 with TRBJ2-1; 10 bases agree with TRBD2. Here the CDR3 reads CASSVTSGTYNEQFF. CDR3 nucleotide sequence: TGTGCCAGCAGCGTAACTAGCGGGACTTACAATGAGCAGTTCTTC.